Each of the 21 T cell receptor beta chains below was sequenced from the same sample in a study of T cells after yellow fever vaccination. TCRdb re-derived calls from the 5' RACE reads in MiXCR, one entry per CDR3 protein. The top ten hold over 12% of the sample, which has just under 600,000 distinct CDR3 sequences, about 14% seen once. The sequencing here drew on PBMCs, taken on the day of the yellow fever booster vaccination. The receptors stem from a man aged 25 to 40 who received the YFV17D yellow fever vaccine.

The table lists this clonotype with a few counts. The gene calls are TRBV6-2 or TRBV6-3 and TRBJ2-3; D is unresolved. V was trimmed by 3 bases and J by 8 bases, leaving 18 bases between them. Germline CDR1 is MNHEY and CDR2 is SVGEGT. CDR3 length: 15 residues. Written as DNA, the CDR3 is TGTGCCAGCAGTTATACCGGACCCGTGTTGGGTACGCAGTATTTT. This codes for CASSYTGPVLGTQYF.

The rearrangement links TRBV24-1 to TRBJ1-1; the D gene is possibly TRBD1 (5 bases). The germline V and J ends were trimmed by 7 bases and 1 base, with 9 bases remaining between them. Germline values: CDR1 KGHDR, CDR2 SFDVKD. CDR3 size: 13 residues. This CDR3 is CATRGDGNTEAFF. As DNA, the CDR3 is TGTGCCACCAGAGGGGACGGGAACACTGAAGCTTTCTTT.

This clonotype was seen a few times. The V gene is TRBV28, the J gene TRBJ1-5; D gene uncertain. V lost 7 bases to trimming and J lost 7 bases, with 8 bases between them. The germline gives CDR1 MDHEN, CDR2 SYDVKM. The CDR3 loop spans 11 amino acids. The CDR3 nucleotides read TGTGCCAGCAAGTCGGGGCAGCCCCAGCATTTT. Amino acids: CASKSGQPQHF.

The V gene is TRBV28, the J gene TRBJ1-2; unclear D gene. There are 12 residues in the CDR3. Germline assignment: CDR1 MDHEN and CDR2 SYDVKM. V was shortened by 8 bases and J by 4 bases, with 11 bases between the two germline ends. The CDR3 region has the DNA TGTGCCAGCTTATTCGGCCCCTATGGCTACACCTTC. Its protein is CASLFGPYGYTF.

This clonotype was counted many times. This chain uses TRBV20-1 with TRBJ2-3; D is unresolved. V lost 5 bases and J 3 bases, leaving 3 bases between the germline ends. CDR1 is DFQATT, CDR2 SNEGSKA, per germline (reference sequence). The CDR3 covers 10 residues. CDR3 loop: CSAVTDTQYF. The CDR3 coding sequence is TGCAGTGCTGTTACAGATACGCAGTATTTT.

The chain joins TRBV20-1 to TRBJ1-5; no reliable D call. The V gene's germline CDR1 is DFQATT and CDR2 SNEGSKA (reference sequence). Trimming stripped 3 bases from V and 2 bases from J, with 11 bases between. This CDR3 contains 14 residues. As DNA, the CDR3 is TGCAGTGCTAGGGAGGGCCGAGGCAATCAGCCCCAGCATTTT. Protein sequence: CSAREGRGNQPQHF.

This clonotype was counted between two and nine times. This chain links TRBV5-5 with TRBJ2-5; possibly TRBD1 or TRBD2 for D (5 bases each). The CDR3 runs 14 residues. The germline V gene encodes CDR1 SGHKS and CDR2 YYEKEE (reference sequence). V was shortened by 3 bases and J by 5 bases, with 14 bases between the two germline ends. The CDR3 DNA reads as TGTGCCAGCAGCTCCGCAAGGGGAGTCGAGACCCAGTACTTC. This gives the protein CASSSARGVETQYF.

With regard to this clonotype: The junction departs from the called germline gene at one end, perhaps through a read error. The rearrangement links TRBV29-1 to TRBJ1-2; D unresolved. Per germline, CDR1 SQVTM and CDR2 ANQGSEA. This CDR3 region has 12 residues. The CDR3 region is CSVAQFGSLAEF. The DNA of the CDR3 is TGCAGCGTGGCGCAGTTTGGCTCGTTGGCGGAATTC.

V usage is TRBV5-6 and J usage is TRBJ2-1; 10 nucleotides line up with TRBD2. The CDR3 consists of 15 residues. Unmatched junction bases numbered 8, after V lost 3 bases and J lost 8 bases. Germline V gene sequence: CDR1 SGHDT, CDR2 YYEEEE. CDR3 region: CASSYTSGKVHEQFF. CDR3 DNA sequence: TGTGCCAGCAGCTACACTAGCGGGAAAGTCCATGAGCAGTTCTTC.

CDR3 residues: CASSVKPGKGVDTQYF. The DNA of the CDR3 is TGTGCCAGCAGCGTAAAGCCGGGAAAGGGAGTGGATACGCAGTATTTT. V is TRBV9 and J is TRBJ2-3; D possibly corresponds to TRBD2 (5 bases). The V end was cut by 1 base, the J end by 6 bases, with 18 bases between. Germline V gives CDR1 SGDLS, CDR2 YYNGEE. The CDR3 extends over 16 amino acids.

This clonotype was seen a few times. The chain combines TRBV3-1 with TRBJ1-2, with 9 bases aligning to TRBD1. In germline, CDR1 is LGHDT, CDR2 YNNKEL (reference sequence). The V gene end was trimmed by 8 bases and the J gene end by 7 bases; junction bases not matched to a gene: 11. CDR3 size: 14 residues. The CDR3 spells CASGTGTGTSGYTF. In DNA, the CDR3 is TGTGCCAGCGGGACCGGGACAGGGACCTCTGGCTACACCTTC. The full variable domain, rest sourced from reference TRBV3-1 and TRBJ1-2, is DTAVSQTPKYLVTQMGNDKSIKCEQNLGHDTMYWYKQDSKKFLKIMFSYNNKELIINETVPNRFSPKSPDKAHLNLHINSLELGDSAVYFCASGTGTGTSGYTFGSGTRLTVV.

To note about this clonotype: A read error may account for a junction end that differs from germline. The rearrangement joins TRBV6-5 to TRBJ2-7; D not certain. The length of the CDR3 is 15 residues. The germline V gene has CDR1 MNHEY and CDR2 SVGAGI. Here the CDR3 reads CASSTSISLPYEQHF. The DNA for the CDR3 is TGTGCCAGCAGTACCTCGATCAGTCTTCCCTACGAGCAGCACTTC.

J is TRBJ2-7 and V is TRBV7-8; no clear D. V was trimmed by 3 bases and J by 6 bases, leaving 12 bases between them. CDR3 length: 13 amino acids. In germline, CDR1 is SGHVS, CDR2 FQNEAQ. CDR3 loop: CASSFVGSGEQYF. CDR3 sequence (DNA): TGTGCCAGCAGCTTCGTTGGTTCCGGCGAGCAGTACTTC.

The CDR3 loop is CASSRGTGGGEKLFF. CDR3 bases: TGTGCCAGCAGTCGAGGGACAGGGGGCGGTGAAAAACTGTTTTTT. This chain joins TRBV7-2 and TRBJ1-4; TRBD1 aligns across 12 bases. Germline-derived CDR1 and CDR2 are SGHTA and FQGNSA. The ends lost 6 bases at V and 7 bases at J; junction bases unmatched: 6. The CDR3 sequence is 15 residues long.

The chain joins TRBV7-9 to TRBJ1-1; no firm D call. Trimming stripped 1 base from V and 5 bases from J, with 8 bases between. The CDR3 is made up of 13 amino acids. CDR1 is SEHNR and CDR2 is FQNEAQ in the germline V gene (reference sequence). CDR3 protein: CASSLDGGTEAFF. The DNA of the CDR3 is TGTGCCAGCAGCTTAGACGGAGGGACTGAAGCTTTCTTT.

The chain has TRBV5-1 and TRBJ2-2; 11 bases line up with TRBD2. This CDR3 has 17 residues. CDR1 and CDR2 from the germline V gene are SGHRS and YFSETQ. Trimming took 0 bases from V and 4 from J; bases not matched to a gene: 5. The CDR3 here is CASSLAKTSGTTGELFF. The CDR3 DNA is TGCGCCAGCAGCTTGGCCAAGACTAGCGGGACCACCGGGGAGCTGTTTTTT.

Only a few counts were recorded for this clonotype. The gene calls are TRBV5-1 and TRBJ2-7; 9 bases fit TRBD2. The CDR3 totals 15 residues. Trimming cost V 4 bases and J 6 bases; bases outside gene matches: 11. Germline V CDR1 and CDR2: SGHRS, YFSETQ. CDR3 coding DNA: TGCGCCAGCAGCCCAACCGGTCTAGCGGGAACCGAGCAGTACTTC. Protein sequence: CASSPTGLAGTEQYF.

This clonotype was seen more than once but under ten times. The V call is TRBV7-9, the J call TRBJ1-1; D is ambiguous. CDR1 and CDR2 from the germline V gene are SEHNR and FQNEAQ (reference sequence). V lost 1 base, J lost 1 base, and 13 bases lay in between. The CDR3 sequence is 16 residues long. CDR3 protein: CASSLVTGFGNTEAFF. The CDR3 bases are TGTGCCAGCAGCTTAGTTACGGGATTCGGGAACACTGAAGCTTTCTTT. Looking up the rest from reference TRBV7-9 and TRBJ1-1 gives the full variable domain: DTGVSQNPRHKITKRGQNVTFRCDPISEHNRLYWYRQTLGQGPEFLTYFQNEAQLEKSRLLSDRFSAERPKGSFSTLEIQRTEQGDSAMYLCASSLVTGFGNTEAFFGQGTRLTVV.

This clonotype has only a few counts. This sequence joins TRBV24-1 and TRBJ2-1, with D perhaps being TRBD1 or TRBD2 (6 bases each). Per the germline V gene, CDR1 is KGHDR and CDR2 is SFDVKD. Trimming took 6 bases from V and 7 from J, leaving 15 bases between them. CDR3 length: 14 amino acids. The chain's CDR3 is CATSLGGAGNEQFF. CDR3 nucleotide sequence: TGTGCCACCAGTCTGGGGGGCGCGGGGAATGAGCAGTTCTTC.

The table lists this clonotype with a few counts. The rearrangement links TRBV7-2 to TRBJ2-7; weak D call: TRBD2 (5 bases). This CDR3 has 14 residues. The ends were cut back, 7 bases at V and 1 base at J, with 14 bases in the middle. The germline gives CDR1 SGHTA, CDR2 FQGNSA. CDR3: CASTRGPLSYEQYF. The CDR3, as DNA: TGTGCCAGCACTCGGGGTCCTCTTTCCTACGAGCAGTACTTC.

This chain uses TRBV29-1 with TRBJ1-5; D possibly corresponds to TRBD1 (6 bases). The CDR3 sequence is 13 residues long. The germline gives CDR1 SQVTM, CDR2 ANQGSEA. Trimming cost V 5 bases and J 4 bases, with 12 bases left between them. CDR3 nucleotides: TGCAGCGTTTCCGGGGGGCAGAATCAGCCCCAGCATTTT. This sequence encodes CSVSGGQNQPQHF.